Listed below are T cell receptor beta chains from one sample, sequenced in a study of blood T cells in healthy people across ages. TCRdb analysed the 5' RACE reads with MiXCR anew, one entry per CDR3 protein. The repertoire holds roughly 650,000 distinct CDR3 sequences, 32% seen once, with about 16% in the top ten. What was sequenced was blood. The receptors originated from a woman older than 75 in good health. CDR3s include the opening cysteine and the closing phenylalanine or tryptophan. The D gene is left open where the match is weak. Not every row has a clone size; where given, it reads once, few, many or a size class.

v_gene: TRBV3-1
d_gene: NA
len: 14
abundance: many
j_gene: TRBJ2-3
CDR3nt: TGTGCCAGCAGCCAAGAAGGGGGGCTGGATACGCAGTATTTT
CDR3aa: CASSQEGGLDTQYF

v_gene: TRBV14
d_gene: NA
len: 15
abundance: few
j_gene: TRBJ2-5
CDR3nt: TGTGCCAGCAGCCAAGGGGCCCGCGTACTAGAGACCCAGTACTTC
CDR3aa: CASSQGARVLETQYF

v_gene: TRBV6-1
d_gene: NA
len: 12
abundance: few
j_gene: TRBJ2-2
CDR3nt: TGTGCCAGCAGGGGAGGCGCCGGGGAGCTGTTTTTT
CDR3aa: CASRGGAGELFF

v_gene: TRBV7-9
d_gene: TRBD2
len: 15
abundance: NA
j_gene: TRBJ2-1
CDR3nt: TGTGCCAGCAGCACGCCGACTAGCTTTCAGAATGAGCAGTTCTTC
CDR3aa: CASSTPTSFQNEQFF

v_gene: TRBV5-6
d_gene: NA
len: 17
abundance: NA
j_gene: TRBJ2-1
CDR3nt: TGTGCCAGCAGCTTGCCGCAAATAGGCTTCCCTGGCAATGAGCAGTTCTTC
CDR3aa: CASSLPQIGFPGNEQFF

v_gene: TRBV28
d_gene: NA
len: 15
abundance: NA
j_gene: TRBJ1-1
CDR3nt: TGTGCCAGCAGCTACCGCGGACGGACGAACACTGAAGCTTTCTTT
CDR3aa: CASSYRGRTNTEAFF

v_gene: TRBV10-2
d_gene: NA
len: 13
abundance: NA
j_gene: TRBJ1-2
CDR3nt: TGCGCCAGCACGAGTGGGGTGAACTATGACTACACCTTC
CDR3aa: CASTSGVNYDYTF

v_gene: TRBV7-3
d_gene: NA
len: 13
abundance: NA
j_gene: TRBJ2-3
CDR3nt: TGTGCCAGCAGCCCAAATGCGGCAGATACGCAGTATTTT
CDR3aa: CASSPNAADTQYF

v_gene: TRBV4-3
d_gene: NA
len: 15
abundance: few
j_gene: TRBJ2-3
CDR3nt: TGCGCCAGCAGCCAAACTCCGGGGGGCACAGATACGCAGTATTTT
CDR3aa: CASSQTPGGTDTQYF

v_gene: TRBV27
d_gene: NA
len: 12
abundance: many
j_gene: TRBJ2-7
CDR3nt: TGTGCCAGCAGTTCGGCGGATTACGAGCAGTACTTC
CDR3aa: CASSSADYEQYF

v_gene: TRBV14
d_gene: NA
len: 12
abundance: NA
j_gene: TRBJ2-1
CDR3nt: TGTGCCAGCAGCCCAAAAGGGGTGCGGCAGTTCTTC
CDR3aa: CASSPKGVRQFF

v_gene: TRBV2
d_gene: NA
len: 15
abundance: many
j_gene: TRBJ1-1
CDR3nt: TGTGCCAGCAGTGAAGCGCGCAGCCCCGTCACTGAAGCTTTCTTT
CDR3aa: CASSEARSPVTEAFF

v_gene: TRBV5-5
d_gene: TRBD1
len: 15
abundance: NA
j_gene: TRBJ1-2
CDR3nt: TGTGCCAGCAGCGGACGACAGGGGGCTAACTATGGCTACACCTTC
CDR3aa: CASSGRQGANYGYTF

v_gene: TRBV30
d_gene: NA
len: 13
abundance: many
j_gene: TRBJ2-7
CDR3nt: TGTGCCTGGAGTCGTGGGACCCACTACGAGCAGTACTTC
CDR3aa: CAWSRGTHYEQYF

v_gene: TRBV6-5
d_gene: NA
len: 15
abundance: many
j_gene: TRBJ1-5
CDR3nt: TGTGCCAGCAGTCCTGGGTACTATAGCAATCAGCCCCAGCATTTT
CDR3aa: CASSPGYYSNQPQHF

v_gene: TRBV15
d_gene: NA
len: 15
abundance: NA
j_gene: TRBJ2-7
CDR3nt: TGTGCCACCAGCAGGGGCCGGGATACCTCCTACGAGCAGTACTTC
CDR3aa: CATSRGRDTSYEQYF

v_gene: TRBV28
d_gene: NA
len: 16
abundance: NA
j_gene: TRBJ2-4
CDR3nt: TGTGCCAGCCGGATTGGTAGTCCCGTCGGGTGGAACATTCAGTACTTC
CDR3aa: CASRIGSPVGWNIQYF

v_gene: TRBV12-3/TRBV12-4
d_gene: NA
len: 12
abundance: many
j_gene: TRBJ1-6
CDR3nt: TGTGCCAGCAGTTTAGCGAATTCACCCCTCCACTTT
CDR3aa: CASSLANSPLHF

v_gene: TRBV6-5
d_gene: NA
len: 11
abundance: many
j_gene: TRBJ2-7
CDR3nt: TGTGCCAGCAGCGCACAGGGAGTGCAGTACTTC
CDR3aa: CASSAQGVQYF

v_gene: TRBV6-1
d_gene: NA
len: 14
abundance: NA
j_gene: TRBJ1-1
CDR3nt: TGTGCCAGCAGTGAAAACGGATTCGACACTGAAGCTTTCTTT
CDR3aa: CASSENGFDTEAFF

v_gene: TRBV5-1
d_gene: TRBD2
len: 16
abundance: many
j_gene: TRBJ2-7
CDR3nt: TGCGCCAGCAGCTTGGTCCGCGGGGGGGAGCCCTACGAGCAGTACTTC
CDR3aa: CASSLVRGGEPYEQYF

v_gene: TRBV6-1
d_gene: TRBD2
len: 14
abundance: many
j_gene: TRBJ2-1
CDR3nt: TGTGCCAGCAGTGACGGGGGGGGGGTCAATGAGCAGTTCTTC
CDR3aa: CASSDGGGVNEQFF

v_gene: TRBV11-2
d_gene: NA
len: 14
abundance: many
j_gene: TRBJ2-5
CDR3nt: TGTGCCAGCAGCCCCCTGGGGGGCGGAGAGACCCAGTACTTC
CDR3aa: CASSPLGGGETQYF

v_gene: TRBV25-1
d_gene: NA
len: 13
abundance: many
j_gene: TRBJ2-5
CDR3nt: TGTGCCAGCAGTGACAGCGACCAAGAGACCCAGTACTTC
CDR3aa: CASSDSDQETQYF

v_gene: TRBV20-1
d_gene: TRBD1
len: 14
abundance: many
j_gene: TRBJ2-7
CDR3nt: TGCAGTGCTCCTACCGGGACAGGGTCCGACGAGCAGTACTTC
CDR3aa: CSAPTGTGSDEQYF

v_gene: TRBV2
d_gene: NA
len: 15
abundance: few
j_gene: TRBJ2-2
CDR3nt: TGTGCCAGCAGTGGTTGGGGGCTGAACACCGGGGAGCTGTTTTTT
CDR3aa: CASSGWGLNTGELFF

v_gene: TRBV2
d_gene: NA
len: 14
abundance: NA
j_gene: TRBJ2-2
CDR3nt: TGTGCCAGCAGGGGGACCCTTGGGGCCGGGGAGCTGTTTTTT
CDR3aa: CASRGTLGAGELFF

v_gene: TRBV9
d_gene: NA
len: 13
abundance: many
j_gene: TRBJ1-2
CDR3nt: TGTGCCAGCACCCCCTGGACCAGGGGAGGCTACACCTTC
CDR3aa: CASTPWTRGGYTF

v_gene: TRBV20-1
d_gene: NA
len: 13
abundance: once
j_gene: TRBJ1-5
CDR3nt: TGCAGTGCTAGAGCATTCAGCAATCACCCCCAGCATTTT
CDR3aa: CSARAFSNHPQHF

v_gene: TRBV7-3
d_gene: NA
len: 15
abundance: many
j_gene: TRBJ2-1
CDR3nt: TGTGCCAGCAGCTTAACGGCGGGACTGCAAGGTGGGCAGTTCTTC
CDR3aa: CASSLTAGLQGGQFF

v_gene: TRBV7-9
d_gene: NA
len: 15
abundance: many
j_gene: TRBJ1-4
CDR3nt: TGTGCCAGCAGCTTACGGGCCGGGGCAGGTGAAAAACTGTTTTTT
CDR3aa: CASSLRAGAGEKLFF

v_gene: TRBV10-3
d_gene: NA
len: 12
abundance: many
j_gene: TRBJ2-5
CDR3nt: TGTGCCATCAGGGACTACCAAGAGACCCAGTACTTC
CDR3aa: CAIRDYQETQYF

v_gene: TRBV6-1
d_gene: TRBD1
len: 14
abundance: NA
j_gene: TRBJ1-5
CDR3nt: TGTGCCAGCAGTGAAGCGCTTGGGACAGTACCCCAGCATTTT
CDR3aa: CASSEALGTVPQHF

v_gene: TRBV5-1
d_gene: NA
len: 14
abundance: many
j_gene: TRBJ2-5
CDR3nt: TGCGCCAGCAGCTGGAGGGACAGACAAGAGACCCAGTACTTC
CDR3aa: CASSWRDRQETQYF

v_gene: TRBV20-1
d_gene: TRBD2
len: 14
abundance: once
j_gene: TRBJ2-7
CDR3nt: TGCAGTACCCGAGCGGGGGGCCTCTCCTACGAGCAGTACTTC
CDR3aa: CSTRAGGLSYEQYF

v_gene: TRBV6-5
d_gene: NA
len: 12
abundance: many
j_gene: TRBJ1-2
CDR3nt: TGTGCCAGCAGCCAAAATGGATATGGCTACACCTTC
CDR3aa: CASSQNGYGYTF

v_gene: TRBV5-1
d_gene: TRBD2
len: 19
abundance: medium-sized
j_gene: TRBJ2-3
CDR3nt: TGCGCCAGCAGCGCACGGGCCTCTAGCGGGGGGCTTAGCACAGATACGCAGTATTTT
CDR3aa: CASSARASSGGLSTDTQYF

v_gene: TRBV4-2
d_gene: NA
len: 15
abundance: NA
j_gene: TRBJ1-4
CDR3nt: TGTGCCAGCAGCCAAGATCGTAAAACTAATGAAAAACTGTTTTTT
CDR3aa: CASSQDRKTNEKLFF

v_gene: TRBV7-2
d_gene: NA
len: 12
abundance: many
j_gene: TRBJ1-2
CDR3nt: TGTGCCAGCAGCTGGCAGAACTATGGCTACACCTTC
CDR3aa: CASSWQNYGYTF

v_gene: TRBV28
d_gene: TRBD2
len: 16
abundance: few
j_gene: TRBJ2-1
CDR3nt: TGTGCCAGCAGTACATTCGGGAGCGGGAGAAGGAATGAGCAGTTCTTC
CDR3aa: CASSTFGSGRRNEQFF

v_gene: TRBV20-1
d_gene: TRBD2
len: 15
abundance: NA
j_gene: TRBJ2-1
CDR3nt: TGCAGTGCTAGATCTACTAGCGGAAGATACAATGAGCAGTTCTTC
CDR3aa: CSARSTSGRYNEQFF